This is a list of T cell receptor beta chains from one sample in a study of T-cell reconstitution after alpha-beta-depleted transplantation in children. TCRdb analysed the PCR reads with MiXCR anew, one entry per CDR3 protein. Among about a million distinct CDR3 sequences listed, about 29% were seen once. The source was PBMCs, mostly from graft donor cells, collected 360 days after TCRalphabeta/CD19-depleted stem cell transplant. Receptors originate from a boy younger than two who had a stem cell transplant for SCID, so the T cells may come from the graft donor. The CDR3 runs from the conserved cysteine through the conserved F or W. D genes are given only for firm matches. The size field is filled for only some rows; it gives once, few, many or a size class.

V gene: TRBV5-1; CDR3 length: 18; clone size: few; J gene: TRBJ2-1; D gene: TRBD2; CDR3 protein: CASSLASIGGSSYNEQFF; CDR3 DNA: TGCGCCAGCAGCTTGGCCAGCATCGGGGGGAGCTCCTACAATGAGCAGTTCTTC
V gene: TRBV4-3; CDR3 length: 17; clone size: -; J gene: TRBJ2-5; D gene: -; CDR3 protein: CASSQGWQGSYQETQYF; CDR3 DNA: TGCGCCAGCAGCCAAGGTTGGCAGGGGTCCTACCAAGAGACCCAGTACTTC
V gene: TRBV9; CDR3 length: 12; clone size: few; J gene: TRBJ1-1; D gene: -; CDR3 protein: CASSAQGTEAFF; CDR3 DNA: TGTGCCAGCAGCGCGCAGGGCACTGAAGCTTTCTTT
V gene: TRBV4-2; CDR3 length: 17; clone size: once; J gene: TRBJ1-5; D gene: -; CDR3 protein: CASSGSSLRDGNQPQHF; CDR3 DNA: TGTGCCAGCAGCGGAAGCTCGCTCAGGGATGGCAATCAGCCCCAGCATTTT
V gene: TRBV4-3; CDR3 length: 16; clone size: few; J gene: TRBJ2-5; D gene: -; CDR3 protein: CASSQEIGQTGETQYF; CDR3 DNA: TGCGCCAGCAGCCAAGAGATAGGACAAACTGGGGAGACCCAGTACTTC
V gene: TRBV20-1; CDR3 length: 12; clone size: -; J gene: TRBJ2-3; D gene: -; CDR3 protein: CSAVTASDTQYF; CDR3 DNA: TGCAGTGCAGTGACAGCCTCAGATACGCAGTATTTT
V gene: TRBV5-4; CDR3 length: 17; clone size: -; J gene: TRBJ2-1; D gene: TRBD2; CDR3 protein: CASSLASGGAPGNEQFF; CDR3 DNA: TGTGCCAGCAGCTTGGCTAGCGGGGGGGCCCCGGGGAATGAGCAGTTCTTC
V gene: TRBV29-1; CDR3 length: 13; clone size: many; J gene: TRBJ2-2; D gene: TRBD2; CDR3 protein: CSALGGKNGELFF; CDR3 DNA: TGCAGCGCCTTGGGAGGGAAAAACGGGGAGCTGTTTTTT
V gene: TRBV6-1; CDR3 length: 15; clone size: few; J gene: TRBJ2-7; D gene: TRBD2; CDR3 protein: CASSTGGFGAYEQYF; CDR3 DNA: TGTGCCAGCAGTACGGGGGGTTTCGGGGCCTACGAGCAGTACTTC
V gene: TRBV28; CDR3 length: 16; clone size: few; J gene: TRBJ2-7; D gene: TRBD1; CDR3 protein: CASSMRQGEGYYEQYF; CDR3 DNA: TGTGCCAGCAGCATGCGACAGGGTGAAGGGTACTACGAGCAGTACTTC
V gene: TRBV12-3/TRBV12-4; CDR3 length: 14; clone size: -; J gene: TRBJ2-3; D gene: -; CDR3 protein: CASVLTASTDTQYF; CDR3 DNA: TGTGCCAGCGTATTAACAGCTAGCACAGATACGCAGTATTTT
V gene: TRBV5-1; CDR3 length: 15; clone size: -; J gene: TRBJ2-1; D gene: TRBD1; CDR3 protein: CASSPRTGAIREQFF; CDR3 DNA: TGCGCCAGCAGCCCTAGGACAGGGGCGATTAGGGAGCAGTTCTTC
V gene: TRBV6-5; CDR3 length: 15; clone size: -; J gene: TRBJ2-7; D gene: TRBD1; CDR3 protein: CASSYSMGQSYEQYF; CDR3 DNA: TGTGCCAGCAGTTACTCAATGGGACAGTCCTACGAGCAGTACTTC
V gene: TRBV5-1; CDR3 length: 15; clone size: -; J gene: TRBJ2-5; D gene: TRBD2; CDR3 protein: CASSSSRLARETQYF; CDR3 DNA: TGCGCCAGCAGCTCCAGTCGACTAGCGCGGGAGACCCAGTACTTC
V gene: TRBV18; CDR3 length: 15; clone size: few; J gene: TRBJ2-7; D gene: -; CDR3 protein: CASSTGLQSSYEQYF; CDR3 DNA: TGTGCCAGCTCAACCGGACTCCAGAGCTCCTACGAGCAGTACTTC
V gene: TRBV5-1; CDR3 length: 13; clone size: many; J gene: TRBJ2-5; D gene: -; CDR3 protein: CASSSGPQETQYF; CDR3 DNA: TGTGCCAGCAGTTCTGGACCTCAAGAGACCCAGTACTTC
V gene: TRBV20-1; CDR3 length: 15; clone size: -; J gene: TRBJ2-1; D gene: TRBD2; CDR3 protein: CSARLIAGVLMEQFF; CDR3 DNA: TGCAGTGCTAGACTTATAGCGGGGGTCCTAATGGAGCAGTTCTTC
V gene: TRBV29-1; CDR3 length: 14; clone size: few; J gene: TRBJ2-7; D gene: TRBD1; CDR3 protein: CSVVKGAHWAEQYF; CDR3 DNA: TGCAGCGTTGTTAAGGGGGCGCATTGGGCCGAGCAGTACTTC
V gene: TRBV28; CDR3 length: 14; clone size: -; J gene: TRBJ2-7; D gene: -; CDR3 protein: CASIADRRGYEQYF; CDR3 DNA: TGTGCCAGCATCGCGGACCGAAGAGGCTACGAGCAGTACTTC
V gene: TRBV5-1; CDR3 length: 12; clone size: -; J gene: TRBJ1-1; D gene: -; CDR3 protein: CASSLSGPKAFF; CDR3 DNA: TGCGCCAGCAGCTTGTCGGGTCCGAAGGCTTTCTTT
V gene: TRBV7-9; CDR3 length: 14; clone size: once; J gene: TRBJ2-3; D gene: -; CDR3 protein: CASSLNWSTDTQYF; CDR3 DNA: TGTGCCAGCAGCTTAAATTGGTCGACAGATACGCAGTATTTT
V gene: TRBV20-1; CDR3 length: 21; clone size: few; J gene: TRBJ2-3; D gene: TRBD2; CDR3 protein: CSARVLEGGLAGEQGTDTQYF; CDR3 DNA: TGCAGTGCTAGAGTCCTGGAAGGAGGACTAGCGGGGGAGCAGGGCACAGATACGCAGTATTTT
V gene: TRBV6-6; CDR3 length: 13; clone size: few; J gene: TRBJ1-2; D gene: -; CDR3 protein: CASRNQQVFGYTF; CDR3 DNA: TGTGCCAGCAGGAATCAACAGGTTTTTGGCTACACCTTC
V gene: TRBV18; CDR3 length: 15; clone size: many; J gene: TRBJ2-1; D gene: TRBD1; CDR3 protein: CASSRRDRGNNEQFF; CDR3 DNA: TGTGCCAGCTCCCGAAGGGACAGGGGAAACAATGAGCAGTTCTTC
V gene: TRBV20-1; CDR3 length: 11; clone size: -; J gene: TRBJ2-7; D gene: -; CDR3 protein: CSAHRGYEQYF; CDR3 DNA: TGCAGTGCTCACCGGGGCTACGAGCAGTACTTC
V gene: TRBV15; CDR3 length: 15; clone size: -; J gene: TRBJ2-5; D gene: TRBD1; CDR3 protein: CATSRRQGRMETQYF; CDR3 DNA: TGTGCCACCAGCAGGAGACAGGGGCGGATGGAGACCCAGTACTTC